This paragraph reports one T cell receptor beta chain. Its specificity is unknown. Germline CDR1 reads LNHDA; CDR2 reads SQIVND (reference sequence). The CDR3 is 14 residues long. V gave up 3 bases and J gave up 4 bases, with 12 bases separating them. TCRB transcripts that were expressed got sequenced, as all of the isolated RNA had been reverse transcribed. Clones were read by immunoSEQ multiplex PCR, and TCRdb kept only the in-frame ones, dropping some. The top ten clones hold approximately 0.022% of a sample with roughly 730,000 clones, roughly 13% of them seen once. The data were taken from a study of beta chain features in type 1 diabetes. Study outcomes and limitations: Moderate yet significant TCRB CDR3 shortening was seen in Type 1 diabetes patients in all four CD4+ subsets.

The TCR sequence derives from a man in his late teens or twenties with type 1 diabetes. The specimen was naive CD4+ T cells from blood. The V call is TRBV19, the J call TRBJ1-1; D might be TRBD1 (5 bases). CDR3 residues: CASSIAGPGTEAFF. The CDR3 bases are TGTGCCAGTAGTATCGCGGGGCCGGGCACTGAAGCTTTCTTT.